Listed below are T cell receptor beta chains from one sample, sequenced in a study of blood T cells in healthy people across ages. Using its own MiXCR run on the 5' RACE reads, TCRdb lists one record per CDR3 protein. Of 800,000 or so distinct CDR3 sequences listed, about 25% were seen once; the top ten hold approximately 4%. These records were also assigned to another study, of T cells of mothers and their children.

Sequencing input: blood. These receptors all stem from a boy younger than 18 in good health. CDR3s include the opening cysteine and the closing phenylalanine or tryptophan. D genes are given only for firm matches. The size of a clone is reported for some rows only, either as once, few or many, or as a class for expanded clones.

clone size	CDR3 length	D gene	V gene	J gene	CDR3 protein	CDR3 DNA
NA	17	NA	TRBV5-5	TRBJ1-6	CASSRSLQGSNNSPLHF	TGTGCCAGCAGCAGGTCCCTCCAGGGTTCCAATAATTCACCCCTCCACTTT
NA	16	NA	TRBV4-3	TRBJ1-4	CASSQRMGATNEKLFF	TGCGCCAGCAGCCAGCGAATGGGGGCAACTAATGAAAAACTGTTTTTT
few	15	TRBD1	TRBV10-3	TRBJ1-6	CAISEQPGQGSEVHF	TGTGCCATCAGCGAACAACCGGGACAGGGCTCAGAGGTCCACTTT
few	15	TRBD2	TRBV25-1	TRBJ2-1	CASSESLAGSNEQFF	TGTGCCAGCAGTGAATCCCTAGCGGGCTCGAATGAGCAGTTCTTC
few	14	NA	TRBV15	TRBJ1-5	CATSRDGVSQPQHF	TGTGCCACCAGCAGAGACGGGGTAAGCCAGCCCCAGCATTTT
NA	13	NA	TRBV30	TRBJ1-4	CAWSVGHYEKLFF	TGTGCCTGGAGTGTAGGCCATTATGAAAAACTGTTTTTT
few	13	NA	TRBV7-2	TRBJ1-5	CASSYRGDQPQHF	TGTGCCAGCAGTTATAGGGGGGATCAGCCCCAGCATTTT
few	11	NA	TRBV29-1	TRBJ2-1	CSALGVNEQFF	TGCAGCGCGTTAGGAGTCAATGAGCAGTTCTTC
few	15	TRBD1	TRBV7-3	TRBJ2-7	CASSILGQGAYEQYF	TGTGCCAGCAGCATATTAGGACAGGGGGCCTACGAGCAGTACTTC
NA	14	TRBD1	TRBV28	TRBJ2-1	CASSQTGVSDEQFF	TGTGCCAGCAGCCAGACAGGGGTAAGCGATGAGCAGTTCTTC